This T cell receptor beta chain was retrieved from a study of T-cell memory formation after mild COVID-19. Study-level findings and limits: A second wave expanding day 15 to 37 was CD4+-biased; contracting clones were balanced. Cross-reactive memory apparently joined, as some responding clones appeared in pre-infection memory.

5'RACE primed from the constant segment yielded TCR alpha and TCR beta cDNA libraries bearing sample barcodes and UMIs. TCRdb reprocessed the 5' RACE reads via MiXCR and lists one record per CDR3 protein. The repertoire holds a few hundred thousand distinct CDR3 sequences, with 24% as singletons. There are a few counts of this clonotype. What it binds is unknown. Germline V gives CDR1 LNHNV, CDR2 YYDKDF (reference sequence). CDR3 length equals 16 residues. The junction had 6 bases not matched to a gene; V was cut back by 0 bases and J by 8 bases. The clonotype was recovered from an adult woman who had mild COVID-19 (a few samples of this study predate the infection). Cell type and time point are not known. The rearrangement uses TRBV15 and TRBJ2-3, with 12 bases aligning to TRBD2. Sequencing was performed on PBMCs or a T cell subset sorted from them (not recorded which). CDR3 in amino acids: CATSRDRLAGVSTQYF. Here the CDR3 DNA reads TGTGCCACCAGCAGAGATAGACTAGCGGGGGTGTCTACGCAGTATTTT.